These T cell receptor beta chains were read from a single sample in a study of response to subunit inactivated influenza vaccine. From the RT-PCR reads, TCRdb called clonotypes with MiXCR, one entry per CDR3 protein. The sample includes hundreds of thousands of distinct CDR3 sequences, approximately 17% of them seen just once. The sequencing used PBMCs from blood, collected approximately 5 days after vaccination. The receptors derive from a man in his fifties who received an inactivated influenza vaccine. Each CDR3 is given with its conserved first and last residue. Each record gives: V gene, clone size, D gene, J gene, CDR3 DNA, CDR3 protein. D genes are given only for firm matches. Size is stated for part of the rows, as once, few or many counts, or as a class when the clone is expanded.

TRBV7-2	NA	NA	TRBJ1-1	TGTGCCAGCAAACAGACAGGTCTCGCCACTGAAGCTTTCTTT	CASKQTGLATEAFF
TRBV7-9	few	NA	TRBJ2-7	TGTGCCAGCAGCTTAGCATACGACGGAACCTACGAGCAGTACTTC	CASSLAYDGTYEQYF
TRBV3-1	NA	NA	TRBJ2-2	TGTGCCAGCAGCCAAGTATCCCTGAATGAGCAGCTGTTTTTT	CASSQVSLNEQLFF
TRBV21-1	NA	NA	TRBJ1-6	TGTGCCAGCAGCAAAGGCTACGCGAACCAGAGCCCCTATAATTCACCCCTCCACTTT	CASSKGYANQSPYNSPLHF
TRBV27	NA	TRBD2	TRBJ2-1	TGTGCCAGCAGTATAGCGGGAGGTACCTACAATGAGCAGTTCTTC	CASSIAGGTYNEQFF
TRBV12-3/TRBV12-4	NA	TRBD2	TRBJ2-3	TGTGCCAGCAGTCTCAGGACTAGAGGCACAGATACGCAGTATTTT	CASSLRTRGTDTQYF
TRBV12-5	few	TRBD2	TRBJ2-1	TGTGCTAGTGGCTCGGGACTAGCGGGGGGCTCCTACAATGAGCAGTTCTTC	CASGSGLAGGSYNEQFF
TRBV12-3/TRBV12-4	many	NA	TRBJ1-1	TGTGCCAGCAGACAGAGGACAGTGAACACTGAAGCTTTCTTT	CASRQRTVNTEAFF
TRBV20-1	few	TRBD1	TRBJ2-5	TGCAGTGCTGGTCCGGGACAGGGCCGTATCGAGACCCAGTACTTC	CSAGPGQGRIETQYF
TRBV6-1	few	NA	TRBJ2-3	TGTGCCAGCAGTGAAGGACGCGTTGATACGCAGTATTTT	CASSEGRVDTQYF
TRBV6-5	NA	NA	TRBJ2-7	TGTGCCAGCAGTTACTTTAGCGGCTACGAGCAGTACTTC	CASSYFSGYEQYF
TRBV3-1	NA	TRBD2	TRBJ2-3	TGTGCCAGCAGCCTTTTTAGCGGGAGCACAGATACGCAGTATTTT	CASSLFSGSTDTQYF
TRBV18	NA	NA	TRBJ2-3	TGTGCCAGCTCACCCCTGCAGGGGTACACAGATACGCAGTATTTT	CASSPLQGYTDTQYF
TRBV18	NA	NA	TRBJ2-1	TGTGCCAGCTCAGACCGGATTAGCTCCTACAATGAGCAGTTCTTC	CASSDRISSYNEQFF
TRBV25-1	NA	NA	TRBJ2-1	TGTGCCAAACCGGGCCCTGGACTCTACAATGAGCAGTTCTTC	CAKPGPGLYNEQFF
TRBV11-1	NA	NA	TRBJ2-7	TGTGCCAGCAGCGCAACCCCTAGGGCCTACGAGCAGTACTTC	CASSATPRAYEQYF
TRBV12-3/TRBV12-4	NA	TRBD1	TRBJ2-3	TGTGCCAGCAGCGGACAGGGGGCTGGACCAGATACGCAGTATTTT	CASSGQGAGPDTQYF
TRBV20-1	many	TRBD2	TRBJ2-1	TGCAGTGCTAGAGTACTAGCGGGAGAGGCGTACAATGAGCAGTTCTTC	CSARVLAGEAYNEQFF
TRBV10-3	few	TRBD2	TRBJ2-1	TGTGCCATCCTACAACGGGCGGGGGACGTTGAGCAGTTCTTC	CAILQRAGDVEQFF
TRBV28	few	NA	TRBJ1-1	TGTGCCAGCAGGCTAGGTCGGGGGTTCTTCTTT	CASRLGRGFFF
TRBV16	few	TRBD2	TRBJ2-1	TGTGCCAGCAGCCAAGCACTAGCGGACTACAATGAGCAGTTCTTC	CASSQALADYNEQFF
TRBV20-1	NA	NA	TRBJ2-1	TGCAGTGCTAGAGATCCAGGCGGGCCGTACAATGAGCAGTTCTTC	CSARDPGGPYNEQFF
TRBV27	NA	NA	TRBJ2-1	TGTGCCAGCAGTTTAGGGTGGGGCCAGAGCTCCTACAATGAGCAGTTCTTC	CASSLGWGQSSYNEQFF
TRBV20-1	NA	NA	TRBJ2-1	TGCAGTGCTAGAGCACTCCGCCGAGGCCTCTCCTACAATGAGCAGTTCTTC	CSARALRRGLSYNEQFF
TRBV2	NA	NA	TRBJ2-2	TGTGCCAGCAGCCAAACTAGCTTCGCGAACACCGGGGAGCTGTTTTTT	CASSQTSFANTGELFF
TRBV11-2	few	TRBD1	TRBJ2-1	TGTGCCAGCAGCAAACCCCGGACAGGGTATAGACCCTCCAATTACAATGAGCAGTTCTTC	CASSKPRTGYRPSNYNEQFF
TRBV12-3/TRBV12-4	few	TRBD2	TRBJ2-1	TGTGCCAGCACCGGAGGACTAGCGGGGGGGTACAATGAGCAGTTCTTC	CASTGGLAGGYNEQFF
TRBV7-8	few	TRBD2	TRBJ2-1	TGTGCCAGCAGCTCGGGACTAGCGGAAAAACAGTTCTTC	CASSSGLAEKQFF
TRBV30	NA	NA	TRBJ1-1	TGTGCCTGGAGTGGGGGGTATGCCACTGAAGCTTTCTTT	CAWSGGYATEAFF
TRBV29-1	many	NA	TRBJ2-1	TGCAGCGTTGAAGACGGGTTATACAATGAGCAGTTCTTC	CSVEDGLYNEQFF
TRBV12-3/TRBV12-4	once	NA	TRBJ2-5	TGTGCCAGCAGTTTCCTTGCTCAACAAGAGACCCAGTACTTC	CASSFLAQQETQYF
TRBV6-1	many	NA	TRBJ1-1	TGTGCCAGCAGTGAAGTCAACCGTAGGACTGAAGCTTTCTTT	CASSEVNRRTEAFF
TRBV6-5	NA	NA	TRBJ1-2	TGTGCCAGCAGTTACTCTTTAGGAGTCGGCTACACCTTC	CASSYSLGVGYTF
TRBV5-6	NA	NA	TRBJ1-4	TGTGCCAGCAGCTCTTTTGGCTCAACTAATGAAAAACTGTTTTTT	CASSSFGSTNEKLFF
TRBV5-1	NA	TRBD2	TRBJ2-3	TGCGCCAGCAGCAAGGGACTAGCGGGGGTAGGAGATACGCAGTATTTT	CASSKGLAGVGDTQYF
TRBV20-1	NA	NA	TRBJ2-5	TGCAGTGCCCGAAGACCTGAGGCCCAGTACTTC	CSARRPEAQYF
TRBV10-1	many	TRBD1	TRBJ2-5	TGCGCCAGCAGTGAGGCAGGGACAGGCGGCGGACAAGAGACCCAGTACTTC	CASSEAGTGGGQETQYF
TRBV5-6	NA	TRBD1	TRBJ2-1	TGTGCCAGCAGGGGGGACATTTCAGGGGGTGAGCAGTTCTTC	CASRGDISGGEQFF
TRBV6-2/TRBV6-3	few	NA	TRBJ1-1	TGTGCCAGCAGTTACTATAGGACAACTGAAGCTTTCTTT	CASSYYRTTEAFF
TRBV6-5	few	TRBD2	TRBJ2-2	TGTGCCAGCAGTTACGCGAGACTAGCGGGCTCGGATACCGGGGAGCTGTTTTTT	CASSYARLAGSDTGELFF
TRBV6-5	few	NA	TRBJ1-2	TGTGCCAGCAGTTACGGGACACTCAACTATGGCTACACCTTC	CASSYGTLNYGYTF
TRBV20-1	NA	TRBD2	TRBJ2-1	TGCAGTGCTAGTGCGGGAGGGACCTACAATGAGCAGTTCTTC	CSASAGGTYNEQFF
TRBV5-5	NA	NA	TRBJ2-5	TGTGCCAGCAGCTCACAGGGTTTCGAGACCCAGTACTTC	CASSSQGFETQYF